This paragraph covers one TCR beta chain sequence. This specimen belongs to a study of T cells in Graves' hyperthyroidism and ophthalmopathy. This CDR3 spans 12 amino acids. The germline CDR1 and CDR2 sequences are MNHNS and SASEGT. The V gene lost 10 bases and the J gene lost 4 bases, with 13 bases spanning the gap. RNA transcripts served as the template for amplifying TCR beta CDR3 regions. The TCR CDR3 first-round RT-PCR relied on the HTBI primer set. TCRdb reprocessed the multiplex PCR reads via MiXCR and lists one record per CDR3 protein. The sample carries under 700,000 distinct CDR3 sequences, 16% recorded once.

The sequencing sample was made of blood. The clonotype originates from a woman aged 18-29 years with Graves' hyperthyroidism. The chain employs TRBV6-1 and TRBJ1-2; D might be TRBD1 (6 bases). The CDR3 DNA reads TGTGCCATCTACAGGGTTACCTATGGCTACACCTTC. Its protein product is CAIYRVTYGYTF.